The 9 T cell receptor beta chains presented below share a single source sample, sequenced in a study of CDR3 diversity in severe acne. MiXCR was run by TCRdb on the PCR reads, yielding one entry per CDR3 protein. This sample has more than 80,000 distinct CDR3 sequences, with about 53% found just once. Source material: blood. All receptors come from a male donor with severe acne vulgaris.

The chain combines TRBV10-3 with TRBJ2-7, with 9 bases that match TRBD1. The CDR3 loop spans 14 amino acids. The V and J ends lost 10 bases and 7 bases, in that order; junction bases with no gene match: 14. Per the germline V gene, CDR1 is ENHRY and CDR2 is SYGVKD. The CDR3 coding sequence is TGTGCCAGCAGACCCGGGACAGGGCTGTATGAGCAGTACTTC. The encoded protein is CASRPGTGLYEQYF.

This clonotype came up many times. V is TRBV29-1 and J is TRBJ2-7; TRBD2 agrees at 7 bases. From germline, CDR1 is SQVTM and CDR2 ANQGSEA. The CDR3 is 12 amino acids. Germline trimming cut 6 bases from V and 2 bases from J; bases unmatched to any gene: 4. CDR3: CSVRDYAYEQYF. Here the CDR3 DNA reads TGCAGCGTCCGGGACTATGCCTACGAGCAGTACTTC.

The table lists this clonotype with many counts. The CDR3 reads CSARARAGSREKLFF. The CDR3 DNA is TGCAGTGCTAGAGCGAGGGCAGGGTCGAGGGAAAAACTGTTTTTT. The chain carries TRBV20-1 and TRBJ1-4; TRBD1 is a possible D gene (5 bases). Looked up from germline, CDR1 is DFQATT and CDR2 is SNEGSKA (reference sequence). V was cut by 1 base and J by 8 bases, with 17 bases left in between. The CDR3 totals 15 residues.

This sequence joins TRBV15 and TRBJ2-7; D is undetermined. Germline V lookup: CDR1 LNHNV, CDR2 YYDKDF (reference sequence). Between the trimmed V and J ends, which lost 4 bases and 4 bases, there was a span of 14 bases. The CDR3 has 14 amino acids. CDR3 residues: CATSTSGGGYEQYF. The DNA for the CDR3 is TGTGCCACCAGCACCTCGGGTGGCGGATACGAGCAGTACTTC.

V and J are TRBV6-5 and TRBJ2-7; 9 nucleotides agree with TRBD2. With 8 bases clipped from V and 3 bases from J, the junction kept 8 bases outside the gene matches. CDR3 length: 14 residues. CDR1 is MNHEY and CDR2 is SVGAGI in the germline V gene. The chain's CDR3 is CASSPGTSLYEQYF. The CDR3 DNA follows: TGTGCCAGCTCCCCCGGGACTAGCCTCTACGAGCAGTACTTC.

The chain carries TRBV6-9 and TRBJ1-5, with 10 bases matching TRBD1. Trimming cost V 6 bases and J 4 bases; bases outside gene matches: 12. The CDR3 consists of 17 residues. Germline V CDR1 and CDR2: MNHGY, SVAAGI. CDR3 coding DNA: TGTGCCAGCAGGCGGGGGGACAGGGGAGGTTCAAATCAGCCCCAGCATTTT. This sequence encodes CASRRGDRGGSNQPQHF.

A single count supports this clonotype. The rearrangement joins TRBV5-4 to TRBJ2-1; weak D call: TRBD2 (6 bases). CDR3 length equals 16 residues. Looked up from germline, CDR1 is SGHNT and CDR2 is YYREEE (reference sequence). The V end lost 4 bases, the J end lost 9 bases, and 23 bases lay between the germline ends. CDR3 DNA sequence: TGTGCCAGCAGCCACCCCGGGGACTGGAACTCGGGTGAGCAGTTCTTC. This translates into CASSHPGDWNSGEQFF.

A few counts support this clonotype. This chain uses TRBV25-1 with TRBJ1-5, with a weak D call TRBD1 (5 bases). The CDR3 totals 12 residues. V lost 6 bases and J lost 5, with 8 bases in between. Germline V gene sequence: CDR1 MGHDK, CDR2 SYGVNS. The CDR3, as DNA: TGTGCCAGCAGAAGGGGAGATCAGCCCCAGCATTTT. This gives the protein CASRRGDQPQHF.

In this sample, this clonotype turned up once. Here the CDR3 omits its conserved ending phenylalanine or tryptophan, so a read error is the likely source. The chain's CDR3 is CASSSPKRTGSTDTQYS. CDR3 nucleotide sequence: TGTGCCAGCAGCTCCCCCAAAAGGACAGGGAGCACAGATACGCAGTATTCT. The chain joins TRBV7-6 to TRBJ2-3; 8 nucleotides match TRBD1. Trimming cost V 4 bases and J 0 bases; bases outside gene matches: 9. This CDR3 region has 17 residues. CDR1 and CDR2 from the germline V gene are SGHVS and FNYEAQ.